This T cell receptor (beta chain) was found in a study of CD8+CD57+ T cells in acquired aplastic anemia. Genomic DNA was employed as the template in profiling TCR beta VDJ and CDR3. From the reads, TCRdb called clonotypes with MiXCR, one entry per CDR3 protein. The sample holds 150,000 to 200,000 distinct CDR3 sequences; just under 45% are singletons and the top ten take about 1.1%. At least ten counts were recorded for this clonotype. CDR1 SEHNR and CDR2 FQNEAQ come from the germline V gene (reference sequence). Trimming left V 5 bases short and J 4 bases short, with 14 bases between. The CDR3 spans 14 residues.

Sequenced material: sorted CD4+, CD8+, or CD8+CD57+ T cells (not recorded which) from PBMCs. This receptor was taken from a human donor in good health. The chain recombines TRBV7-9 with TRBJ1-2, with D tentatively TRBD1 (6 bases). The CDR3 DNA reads TGTGCCAGCAGCATTGGGACATCGGGCTATGGCTACACCTTC. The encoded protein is CASSIGTSGYGYTF.